These T cell receptor beta chains were read from a single sample in a study of control samples from healthy donors and cancer patients. The table came from immunoSEQ multiplex PCR; TCRdb's copy has only in-frame clones and leaves some out. The sample includes roughly 80,000 clones, over 75% of them seen just once. Material: blood. Source of these receptors: a woman between 50 and 59 years old in good health. CDR3s include the opening cysteine and the closing phenylalanine or tryptophan. Each record gives: CDR3 DNA, CDR3 protein, CDR3 length, D gene, V gene, clone size, J gene. D genes are given only for firm matches. The size of a clone is reported for some rows only, either as once, few or many, or as a class for expanded clones.

CDR3 DNA: TGTGCCAGCAGCCAAGAATACGGCTACACCTTC
CDR3 protein: CASSQEYGYTF
CDR3 length: 11
D gene: .
V gene: TRBV14
clone size: .
J gene: TRBJ1-2

CDR3 DNA: TGTGCCAGCAACCCAAGCCCGGGACAGGGCCTTGGCTACACCTTC
CDR3 protein: CASNPSPGQGLGYTF
CDR3 length: 15
D gene: TRBD1
V gene: TRBV6-2/TRBV6-3
clone size: few
J gene: TRBJ1-2

CDR3 DNA: TGTGCCAGCAGCCAAAGGGGGCTAGCGGGGGTACGCAATGAGCAGTTCTTC
CDR3 protein: CASSQRGLAGVRNEQFF
CDR3 length: 17
D gene: TRBD2
V gene: TRBV4-2
clone size: few
J gene: TRBJ2-1

CDR3 DNA: TGTGCCAGCAGCTTAGCGGGTTCTGGATATCAGCCCCAGCATTTT
CDR3 protein: CASSLAGSGYQPQHF
CDR3 length: 15
D gene: .
V gene: TRBV7-2
clone size: .
J gene: TRBJ1-5

CDR3 DNA: TGTGCCTGGAGGACGGAACCCTATGGCTACACCTTC
CDR3 protein: CAWRTEPYGYTF
CDR3 length: 12
D gene: .
V gene: TRBV30
clone size: .
J gene: TRBJ1-2

CDR3 DNA: TGTGCCAGCAGCCTTGGGGAGGATCACACTACAGAGACCCAGTACTTC
CDR3 protein: CASSLGEDHTTETQYF
CDR3 length: 16
D gene: .
V gene: TRBV7-7
clone size: .
J gene: TRBJ2-5

CDR3 DNA: TGTGCCAGCAGCTTAGCAGTGCAGCTTAATTCACCCCTCCACTTT
CDR3 protein: CASSLAVQLNSPLHF
CDR3 length: 15
D gene: .
V gene: TRBV7-2
clone size: .
J gene: TRBJ1-6

CDR3 DNA: TGTGCCAGCAGCAGGGCCAACTATGGCTACACCTTC
CDR3 protein: CASSRANYGYTF
CDR3 length: 12
D gene: .
V gene: TRBV6-5
clone size: .
J gene: TRBJ1-2

CDR3 DNA: TGTGCCTGGAAAGAGGGTCAGGGAACTTCACCCCTCCACTTT
CDR3 protein: CAWKEGQGTSPLHF
CDR3 length: 14
D gene: .
V gene: TRBV30
clone size: .
J gene: TRBJ1-6

CDR3 DNA: TGCGCCAGCAGCTTGTTCGCGGGGGGGAACAATGAGCAGTTCTTC
CDR3 protein: CASSLFAGGNNEQFF
CDR3 length: 15
D gene: TRBD2
V gene: TRBV5-1
clone size: few
J gene: TRBJ2-1

CDR3 DNA: TGTGCCAGCAGTGGACAGGTTCCAACCCTCCACTTT
CDR3 protein: CASSGQVPTLHF
CDR3 length: 12
D gene: TRBD1
V gene: TRBV9
clone size: once
J gene: TRBJ1-6

CDR3 DNA: TGTGCCAGCAGCTTAAATAAGGGTGTCGGGGAGCTGTTTTTT
CDR3 protein: CASSLNKGVGELFF
CDR3 length: 14
D gene: .
V gene: TRBV7-6
clone size: .
J gene: TRBJ2-2

CDR3 DNA: TGTGCCAGCAGCCATCCATTGACCCCATCGGGTGAGCAGTTCTTC
CDR3 protein: CASSHPLTPSGEQFF
CDR3 length: 15
D gene: .
V gene: TRBV3-1/TRBV3-2
clone size: .
J gene: TRBJ2-1

CDR3 DNA: TGCGCCAGGCAGACTAGCGGGGCCTACAATGAGCAGTTCTTC
CDR3 protein: CARQTSGAYNEQFF
CDR3 length: 14
D gene: TRBD2
V gene: TRBV10-1
clone size: .
J gene: TRBJ2-1

CDR3 DNA: TGTGCCAGCAGCCGCGATAAAGCCTACGAGCAGTACTTC
CDR3 protein: CASSRDKAYEQYF
CDR3 length: 13
D gene: .
V gene: TRBV7-9
clone size: .
J gene: TRBJ2-7

CDR3 DNA: TGTGCCAGCAGTTCTACCAGTGGCACTGAAGCTTTCTTT
CDR3 protein: CASSSTSGTEAFF
CDR3 length: 13
D gene: .
V gene: TRBV12-3/TRBV12-4
clone size: once
J gene: TRBJ1-1

CDR3 DNA: TGTGCCAGCAGTAATGACAGGGGAACTGAAGCTTTCTTT
CDR3 protein: CASSNDRGTEAFF
CDR3 length: 13
D gene: TRBD1
V gene: TRBV27
clone size: .
J gene: TRBJ1-1

CDR3 DNA: TGTGCCAGCAGTGTTGTTCGGGGCAGGGGGAACAATCAGCCCCAGCATTTT
CDR3 protein: CASSVVRGRGNNQPQHF
CDR3 length: 17
D gene: TRBD1
V gene: TRBV6-1
clone size: .
J gene: TRBJ1-5

CDR3 DNA: TGTGCCAGCAGCCAAGCGACCCAGCGGGGGGGCCTGAGGCACGGGGAGCTGTTTTTT
CDR3 protein: CASSQATQRGGLRHGELFF
CDR3 length: 19
D gene: TRBD2
V gene: TRBV4-2
clone size: few
J gene: TRBJ2-2

CDR3 DNA: TGTGCCAGCAGCCTATTCAGGGACAGGGGCAAAAATGGCTACACCTTC
CDR3 protein: CASSLFRDRGKNGYTF
CDR3 length: 16
D gene: TRBD1
V gene: TRBV3-1/TRBV3-2
clone size: once
J gene: TRBJ1-2

CDR3 DNA: TGTGCCATCTTACTTCCGGGGCATGGCTACACCTTC
CDR3 protein: CAILLPGHGYTF
CDR3 length: 12
D gene: .
V gene: TRBV10-3
clone size: .
J gene: TRBJ1-2

CDR3 DNA: TGTGCCAGCAGTGACCGGGACAGGGGAGAAAAACTGTTTTTT
CDR3 protein: CASSDRDRGEKLFF
CDR3 length: 14
D gene: TRBD1
V gene: TRBV6-1
clone size: .
J gene: TRBJ1-4

CDR3 DNA: TGTGCCAGCAGCCAAGAGAGAGGCAGCCTCACAGATACGCAGTATTTT
CDR3 protein: CASSQERGSLTDTQYF
CDR3 length: 16
D gene: .
V gene: TRBV3-1/TRBV3-2
clone size: .
J gene: TRBJ2-3

CDR3 DNA: TGCAGCATTGGTGGGAGCACTGAAGCTTTCTTT
CDR3 protein: CSIGGSTEAFF
CDR3 length: 11
D gene: .
V gene: TRBV29-1
clone size: once
J gene: TRBJ1-1

CDR3 DNA: TGTGCCATTGCCCCGGACTCTTACTACGAGCAGTACTTC
CDR3 protein: CAIAPDSYYEQYF
CDR3 length: 13
D gene: .
V gene: TRBV2
clone size: few
J gene: TRBJ2-7

CDR3 DNA: TGTGCCAGCAGTGGAGACGGGACTAGTCTGTTCTTC
CDR3 protein: CASSGDGTSLFF
CDR3 length: 12
D gene: TRBD2
V gene: TRBV12-3/TRBV12-4
clone size: .
J gene: TRBJ2-1

CDR3 DNA: TGCAGCGTGGGTCTAGGGACAGCTTTATTTGGCTACACCTTC
CDR3 protein: CSVGLGTALFGYTF
CDR3 length: 14
D gene: TRBD1
V gene: TRBV29-1
clone size: .
J gene: TRBJ1-2

CDR3 DNA: TGTGCCAGCAGTCGCAACCCGACTGGGAGCTCCTACAATGAGCAGTTCTTC
CDR3 protein: CASSRNPTGSSYNEQFF
CDR3 length: 17
D gene: .
V gene: TRBV6-6
clone size: .
J gene: TRBJ2-1

CDR3 DNA: TGTGCCAGCAGCAAAGCGTGTGACAGGGAAGCCAATGAGCAGTTCTTC
CDR3 protein: CASSKACDREANEQFF
CDR3 length: 16
D gene: .
V gene: TRBV21-1
clone size: .
J gene: TRBJ2-1

CDR3 DNA: TGTGCCAGCAGTGATGGGACAGGGGGCTATGGCTACACCTTC
CDR3 protein: CASSDGTGGYGYTF
CDR3 length: 14
D gene: TRBD1
V gene: TRBV2
clone size: .
J gene: TRBJ1-2

CDR3 DNA: TGTGCCAGCAGCCCCCTGAGGGCTGACCGCACAGATACGCAGTATTTT
CDR3 protein: CASSPLRADRTDTQYF
CDR3 length: 16
D gene: .
V gene: TRBV7-9
clone size: .
J gene: TRBJ2-3

CDR3 DNA: TGTGCCAGCAGCGTAGGTGAAGGGGGGGATACGCAGTATTTT
CDR3 protein: CASSVGEGGDTQYF
CDR3 length: 14
D gene: .
V gene: TRBV9
clone size: .
J gene: TRBJ2-3

CDR3 DNA: TGCAGCGTTGAAGAGGGGAAAACCTACAATGAGCAGTTCTTC
CDR3 protein: CSVEEGKTYNEQFF
CDR3 length: 14
D gene: .
V gene: TRBV29-1
clone size: .
J gene: TRBJ2-1

CDR3 DNA: TGTGCCAGCACTTTGGGGGTGCAGCCCCAGCATTTT
CDR3 protein: CASTLGVQPQHF
CDR3 length: 12
D gene: .
V gene: TRBV12-3/TRBV12-4
clone size: few
J gene: TRBJ1-5

CDR3 DNA: TGTGCCAGTAAGGTTCGGGGCGGCGGAGGCTATGGCTACACCTTC
CDR3 protein: CASKVRGGGGYGYTF
CDR3 length: 15
D gene: .
V gene: TRBV19
clone size: .
J gene: TRBJ1-2

CDR3 DNA: TGCAGCGTTGAAGGGGGGGACAGCTATGAGCAGTTCTTC
CDR3 protein: CSVEGGDSYEQFF
CDR3 length: 13
D gene: .
V gene: TRBV29-1
clone size: .
J gene: TRBJ2-1

CDR3 DNA: TGTGCCAGCAGCTTAATGATAAGCGGGGGGCTAGATACGCAGTATTTT
CDR3 protein: CASSLMISGGLDTQYF
CDR3 length: 16
D gene: TRBD2
V gene: TRBV7-9
clone size: .
J gene: TRBJ2-3

CDR3 DNA: TGCGCCAGCAGCAGACAGGGGGAAACCGGGGAGCTGTTTTTT
CDR3 protein: CASSRQGETGELFF
CDR3 length: 14
D gene: TRBD1
V gene: TRBV5-1
clone size: .
J gene: TRBJ2-2

CDR3 DNA: TGTGCTAGTGTCTTAGACAGCTCTTATCAGCCCCAGCATTTT
CDR3 protein: CASVLDSSYQPQHF
CDR3 length: 14
D gene: .
V gene: TRBV12-5
clone size: .
J gene: TRBJ1-5

CDR3 DNA: TGCAGCGTTGAAGACATGGGGGCCCCGACTGGGGAGCTGTTTTTT
CDR3 protein: CSVEDMGAPTGELFF
CDR3 length: 15
D gene: .
V gene: TRBV29-1
clone size: .
J gene: TRBJ2-2

CDR3 DNA: TGTGCCAGCTGCTGTGACAGTTTGAGCTCCTACGAGCAGTACTTC
CDR3 protein: CASCCDSLSSYEQYF
CDR3 length: 15
D gene: .
V gene: TRBV5-4
clone size: .
J gene: TRBJ2-7

CDR3 DNA: TGTGCCAGCAGCTGGGGGGGCCTGACTGGAAACACCATATATTTT
CDR3 protein: CASSWGGLTGNTIYF
CDR3 length: 15
D gene: .
V gene: TRBV7-9
clone size: once
J gene: TRBJ1-3

CDR3 DNA: TGTGCCACCAAGGACGGTGAGAACACTGAAGCTTTCTTT
CDR3 protein: CATKDGENTEAFF
CDR3 length: 13
D gene: .
V gene: TRBV10-3
clone size: .
J gene: TRBJ1-1

CDR3 DNA: TGTGCCAGCAGCGCTCTAGCGGGGAACACCGGGGAGCTGTTTTTT
CDR3 protein: CASSALAGNTGELFF
CDR3 length: 15
D gene: TRBD2
V gene: TRBV9
clone size: .
J gene: TRBJ2-2

CDR3 DNA: TGTGCCAGCAACATAGCGGGGGGGTTCGATACGCAGTATTTT
CDR3 protein: CASNIAGGFDTQYF
CDR3 length: 14
D gene: TRBD2
V gene: TRBV5-4
clone size: .
J gene: TRBJ2-3

CDR3 DNA: TGTGCCAGCAGCTTGGGACGGAACACTGAAGCTTTCTTT
CDR3 protein: CASSLGRNTEAFF
CDR3 length: 13
D gene: .
V gene: TRBV5-4
clone size: .
J gene: TRBJ1-1